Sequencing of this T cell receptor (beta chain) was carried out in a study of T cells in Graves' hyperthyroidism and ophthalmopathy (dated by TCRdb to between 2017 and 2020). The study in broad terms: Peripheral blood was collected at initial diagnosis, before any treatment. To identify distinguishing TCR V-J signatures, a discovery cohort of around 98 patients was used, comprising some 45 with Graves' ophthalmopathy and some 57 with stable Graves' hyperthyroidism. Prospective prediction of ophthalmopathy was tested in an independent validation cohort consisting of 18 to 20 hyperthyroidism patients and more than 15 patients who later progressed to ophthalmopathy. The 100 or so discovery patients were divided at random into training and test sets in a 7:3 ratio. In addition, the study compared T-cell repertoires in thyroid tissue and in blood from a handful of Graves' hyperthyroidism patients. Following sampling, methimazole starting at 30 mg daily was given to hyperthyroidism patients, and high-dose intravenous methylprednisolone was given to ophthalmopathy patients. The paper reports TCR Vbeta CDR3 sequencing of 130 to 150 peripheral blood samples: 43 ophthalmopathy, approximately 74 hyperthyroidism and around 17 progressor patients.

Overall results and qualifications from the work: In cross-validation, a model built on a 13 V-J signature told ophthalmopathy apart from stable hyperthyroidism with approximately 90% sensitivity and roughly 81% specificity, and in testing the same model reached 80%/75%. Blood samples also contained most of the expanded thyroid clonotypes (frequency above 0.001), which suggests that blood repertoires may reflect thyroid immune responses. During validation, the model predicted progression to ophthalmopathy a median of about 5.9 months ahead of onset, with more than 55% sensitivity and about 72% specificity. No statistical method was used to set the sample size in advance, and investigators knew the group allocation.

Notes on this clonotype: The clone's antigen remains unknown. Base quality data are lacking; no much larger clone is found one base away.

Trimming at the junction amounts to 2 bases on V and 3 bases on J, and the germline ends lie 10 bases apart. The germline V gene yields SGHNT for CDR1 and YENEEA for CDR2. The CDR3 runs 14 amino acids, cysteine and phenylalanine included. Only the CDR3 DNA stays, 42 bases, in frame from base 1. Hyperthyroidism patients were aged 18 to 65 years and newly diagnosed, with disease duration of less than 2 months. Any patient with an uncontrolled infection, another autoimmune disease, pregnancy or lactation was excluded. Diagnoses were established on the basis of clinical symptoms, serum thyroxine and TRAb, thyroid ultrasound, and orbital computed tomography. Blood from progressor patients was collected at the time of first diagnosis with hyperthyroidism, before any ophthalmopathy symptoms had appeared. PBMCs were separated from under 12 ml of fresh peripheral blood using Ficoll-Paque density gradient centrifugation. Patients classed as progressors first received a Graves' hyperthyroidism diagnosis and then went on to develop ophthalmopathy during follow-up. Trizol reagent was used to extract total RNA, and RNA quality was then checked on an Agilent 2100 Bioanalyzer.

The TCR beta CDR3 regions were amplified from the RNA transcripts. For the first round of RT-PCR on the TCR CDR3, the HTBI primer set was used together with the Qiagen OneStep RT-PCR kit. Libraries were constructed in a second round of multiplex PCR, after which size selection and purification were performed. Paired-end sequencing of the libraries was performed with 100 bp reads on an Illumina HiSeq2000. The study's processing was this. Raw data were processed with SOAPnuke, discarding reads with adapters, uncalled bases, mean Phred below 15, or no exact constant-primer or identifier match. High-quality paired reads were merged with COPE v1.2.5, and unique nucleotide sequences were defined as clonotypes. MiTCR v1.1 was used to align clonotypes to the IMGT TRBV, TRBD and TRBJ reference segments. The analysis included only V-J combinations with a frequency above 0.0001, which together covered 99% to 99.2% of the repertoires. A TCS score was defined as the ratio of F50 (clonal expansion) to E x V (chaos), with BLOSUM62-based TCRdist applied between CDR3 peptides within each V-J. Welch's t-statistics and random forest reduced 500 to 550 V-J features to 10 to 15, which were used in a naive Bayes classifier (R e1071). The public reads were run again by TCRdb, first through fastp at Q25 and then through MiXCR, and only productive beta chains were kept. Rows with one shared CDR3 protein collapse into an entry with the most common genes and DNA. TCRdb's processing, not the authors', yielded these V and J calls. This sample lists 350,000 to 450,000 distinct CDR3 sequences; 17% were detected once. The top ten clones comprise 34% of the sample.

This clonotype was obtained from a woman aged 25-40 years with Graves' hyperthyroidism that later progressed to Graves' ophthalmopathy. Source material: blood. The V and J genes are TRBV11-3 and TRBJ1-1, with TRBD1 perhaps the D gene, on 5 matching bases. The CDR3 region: CASSLRGVDTEAFF. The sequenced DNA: TGTGCCAGCAGCTTAAGAGGGGTGGACACTGAAGCTTTCTTT.